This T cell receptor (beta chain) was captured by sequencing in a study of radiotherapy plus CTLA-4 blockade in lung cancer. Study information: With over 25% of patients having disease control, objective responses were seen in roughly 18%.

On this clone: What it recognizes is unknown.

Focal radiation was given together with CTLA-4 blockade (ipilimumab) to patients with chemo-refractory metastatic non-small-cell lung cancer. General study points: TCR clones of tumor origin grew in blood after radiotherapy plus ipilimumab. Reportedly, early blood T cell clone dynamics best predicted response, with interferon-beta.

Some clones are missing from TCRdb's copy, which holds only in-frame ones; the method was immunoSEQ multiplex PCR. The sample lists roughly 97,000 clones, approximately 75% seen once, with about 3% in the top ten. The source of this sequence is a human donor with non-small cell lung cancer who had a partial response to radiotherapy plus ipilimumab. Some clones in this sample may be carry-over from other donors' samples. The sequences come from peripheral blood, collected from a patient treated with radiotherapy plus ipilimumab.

The DNA of the CDR3 is TGCAGCGTCCAGCGGGAGAGAATGTTCGAGCAGTACTTC. Protein: CSVQRERMFEQYF. The rearrangement joins TRBV29-1 to TRBJ2-7; TRBD2 matches at 8 bases. The CDR3 has 13 residues. Per germline, CDR1 SQVTM and CDR2 ANQGSEA. Trimming removed 6 bases from V and 6 bases from J; junction bases left unmatched: 10.